This TCR beta chain was sequenced for a study of T cell responses to AZD1222 COVID-19 vaccine. Clones were read by immunoSEQ multiplex PCR, and TCRdb kept only the in-frame ones, dropping some. Among roughly 150,000 clones, over 75% were seen once, and the ten largest hold 6.9%. Here the sequenced sample was peripheral blood, taken on day 0 of AZD1222 vaccination. The TCR sequence derives from an adult in good health.

The CDR3 sequence: CASSSGLRAYEQYF. For the CDR3, the DNA is TGTGCCAGCAGCTCGGGGCTGAGGGCTTACGAGCAGTACTTC. The chain uses TRBV13 and TRBJ2-7; either TRBD1 or TRBD2 may fit D (5 bases each). The CDR3 has 14 residues. Germline CDR1 PRHDT, CDR2 FYEKMQ (reference sequence). V was cut by 4 bases and J by 4 bases, with 14 bases left in between.